This TCR beta chain is drawn from a study of human T cells and chemical hapten exposure. Whole-study context: 2% DPC was applied to approximately 2 cm by approximately 2 cm of upper inner arm skin for sensitization.

The time point: patch test 3, about 24 weeks after DPC sensitization. Treatment described: therapeutic diphenylcyclopropenone sensitization with weekly scalp DPC. V lost 6 bases and J 3 bases, leaving 11 bases between the germline ends. The CDR3 is 14 residues long. TCRdb analysed the RACE reads with MiXCR anew, one entry per CDR3 protein. The data show more than 150,000 distinct CDR3 sequences, roughly a quarter seen once. Sequenced material: whole blood, taken in connection with sensitization to the hapten diphenylcyclopropenone (DPC). The chain joins TRBV12-3 or TRBV12-4 to TRBJ1-4; D gene ambiguous. The TCR originated in a woman between 40 and 55 years old with alopecia areata. Some clones in this sample may be carry-over from other donors' samples. CDR3 loop: CASRKQRPNEKLFF. The CDR3 coding sequence is TGTGCCAGCAGGAAACAGCGACCTAATGAAAAACTGTTTTTT.